The 2 T cell receptor beta chains presented below share a single source sample, sequenced in a study of T cells in women clearing cervical HPV infection. Libraries were prepared by immunoSEQ multiplex PCR; TCRdb keeps only in-frame clonotypes and omits some of them. This sample's table reports tens of thousands of clones. The sequenced sample consisted of blood buffy coat. The receptors originated from a woman aged 18 to 75 with a cervical HPV16 infection that either progressed to CIN3+ or cleared (not recorded which).

The CDR3 here is CASSLTTDNQPQYF. The sequenced CDR3 bases are TGTGCCAGCAGCTTAACGACAGATAATCAGCCG. The rearrangement uses TRBV7-9 and TRBJ2-3; perhaps TRBD1 as D (5 bases). The read terminates 3 residues ahead of where the CDR3 ends, so the germline J gene completes it. The length of the CDR3 is 14 residues. Germline-derived CDR1 and CDR2 are SEHNR and FQNEAQ (reference sequence).

About this clone: The CDR3 end falls 3 residues outside the read, so it is completed with the germline J gene. This chain joins TRBV20-1 and TRBJ2-2; D is uncertain. Trimming left V 0 bases short and J 3 bases short, with 8 bases between. The CDR3 sequence is 14 residues long. Germline CDR1 is DFQATT and CDR2 is SNEGSKA (reference sequence). CDR3 bases read: TGCAGTGCTAGAGATACGCGGTACACCGGGGAG. It yields the protein CSARDTRYTGE. The CDR3 in its entirety is CSARDTRYTGELFF.